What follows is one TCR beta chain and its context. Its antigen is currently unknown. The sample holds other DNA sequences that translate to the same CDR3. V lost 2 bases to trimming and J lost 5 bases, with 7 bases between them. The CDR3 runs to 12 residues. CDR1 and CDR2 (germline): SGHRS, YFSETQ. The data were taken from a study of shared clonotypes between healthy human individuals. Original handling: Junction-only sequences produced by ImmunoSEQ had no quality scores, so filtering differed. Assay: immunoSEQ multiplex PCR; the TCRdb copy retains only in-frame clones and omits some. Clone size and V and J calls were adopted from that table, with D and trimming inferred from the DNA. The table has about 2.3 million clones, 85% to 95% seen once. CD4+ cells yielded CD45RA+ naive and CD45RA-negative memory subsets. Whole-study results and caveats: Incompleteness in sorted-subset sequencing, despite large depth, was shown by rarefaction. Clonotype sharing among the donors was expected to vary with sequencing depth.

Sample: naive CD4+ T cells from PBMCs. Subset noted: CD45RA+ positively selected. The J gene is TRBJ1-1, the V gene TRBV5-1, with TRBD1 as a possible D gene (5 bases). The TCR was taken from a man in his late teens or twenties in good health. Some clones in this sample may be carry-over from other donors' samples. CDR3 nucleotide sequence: TGCGCCAGCAGCTTCGGGGGTACTGAAGCTTTCTTT. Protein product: CASSFGGTEAFF. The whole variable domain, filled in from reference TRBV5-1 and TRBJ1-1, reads KAGVTQTPRYLIKTRGQQVTLSCSPISGHRSVSWYQQTPGQGLQFLFEYFSETQRNKGNFPGRFSGRQFSNSRSEMNVSTLELGDSALYLCASSFGGTEAFFGQGTRLTVV.